This TCR beta chain was profiled in a study of T cell responses to AZD1222 COVID-19 vaccine. Regarding the study as a whole: Only after the peak T cell response were repertoires sampled. Baseline antibody screening turned up just six or seven seropositive AZD1222 recipients. Donors, mostly white British, included more females; clonal diversity was possibly underestimated.

Assay used: immunoSEQ multiplex PCR; TCRdb lists only in-frame clones, some missing. The table shows around 84,000 clones, with 92% occurring only once. This CDR3 contains 17 residues. Between the trimmed V and J ends, which lost 5 bases and 0 bases, there was a span of 17 bases. CDR1 and CDR2 (germline): SGHAT, FQNNGV. For this clone: Its antigen is currently unknown.

The sequences come from peripheral blood, collected on day 0 of MenACWY control vaccination. The chain links TRBV11-2 to TRBJ1-3; D is unresolved. This receptor was taken from an adult in good health. CDR3 residues: CASSPREGLLSGNTIYF. The DNA of the CDR3 is TGTGCCAGCAGCCCCCGTGAGGGCCTCCTCTCTGGAAACACCATATATTTT.